The 24 T cell receptor beta chains given below trace back to one sample, sequenced in a study of cytomegalovirus exposure and HLA in healthy donors. PCR amplification relied on 60 Vbeta primers (plus 13 Jbeta primers). The table came from immunoSEQ multiplex PCR; TCRdb's copy has only in-frame clones and leaves some out. The profile shows roughly 120,000 clones, approximately 76% of them singletons. Sequencing used PBMCs. The receptors originated from a man aged 35-49 years in good health and CMV-seronegative.

The rearrangement joins TRBV11-3 to TRBJ2-1; D gene uncertain. Germline values: CDR1 SGHNT, CDR2 YENEEA. V was cut by 5 bases and J by 6 bases, with 8 bases left in between. There are 12 residues in the CDR3. This chain's CDR3 is CASSAASNEQFF. CDR3 in DNA: TGTGCCAGCAGCGCCGCTAGCAATGAGCAGTTCTTC.

The J gene is TRBJ2-7, the V gene TRBV25-1; 7 bases are a match to TRBD2. The V gene end was trimmed by 2 bases and the J gene end by 3 bases; junction bases not matched to a gene: 4. Germline CDR1 and CDR2: MGHDK and SYGVNS. CDR3 length: 14 residues. The CDR3 region is CASSEGGDGYEQYF. CDR3 nucleotide sequence: TGTGCCAGCAGTGAAGGGGGGGACGGCTACGAGCAGTACTTC.

V is TRBV15 and J is TRBJ2-1; tentative D call: TRBD1 (6 bases). The V end was cut by 2 bases, the J end by 7 bases, with 18 bases between. From germline, CDR1 is LNHNV and CDR2 YYDKDF (reference sequence). The CDR3 is 16 residues long. CDR3 in amino acids: CATSRPPPGRGNEQFF. The CDR3 coding sequence is TGTGCCACCAGCAGACCACCCCCCGGCAGGGGAAATGAGCAGTTCTTC. Variable domain in full (rest from reference TRBV15 and TRBJ2-1): DAMVIQNPRYQVTQFGKPVTLSCSQTLNHNVMYWYQQKSSQAPKLLFHYYDKDFNNEADTPDNFQSRRPNTSFCFLDIRSPGLGDTAMYLCATSRPPPGRGNEQFFGPGTRLTVL.

The genes are TRBV10-3 and TRBJ2-3; 8 positions agree with TRBD1. The junction had 5 bases not matched to a gene; V was cut back by 0 bases and J by 3 bases. In germline, CDR1 is ENHRY, CDR2 SYGVKD. There are 16 residues in the CDR3. The CDR3 sequence: CAISESRGRLTDTQYF. Written as DNA, the CDR3 is TGTGCCATCAGTGAGTCCAGGGGGCGCCTAACAGATACGCAGTATTTT.

The chain couples TRBV9 to TRBJ2-1, with 7 bases aligning to TRBD2. The ends lost 4 bases at V and 4 bases at J; junction bases unmatched: 11. From germline, CDR1 is SGDLS and CDR2 YYNGEE. CDR3 length equals 16 residues. CDR3 sequence: CASSSWGAGSYNEQFF. The CDR3 DNA is TGTGCCAGCAGCTCATGGGGAGCGGGGTCTTACAATGAGCAGTTCTTC.

This chain uses TRBV1 with TRBJ1-1; the DNA was not used to check the table's D call, TRBD1. TRBV1 has pseudogene status. The CDR3 spans 16 residues. For the CDR3, the DNA is TGCACCAGCAGCCAAGATTCCCGAGGACAGGGAGGAAAAGCTTTCTTT. Residues: CTSSQDSRGQGGKAFF.

The genes are TRBV4-3 and TRBJ2-5, with 11 bases fitting TRBD2. The ends lost 2 bases at V and 7 bases at J; junction bases unmatched: 12. The germline CDR1 and CDR2 sequences are LGHNA and YSLEER. There are 17 residues in the CDR3. Here the CDR3 reads CASSQRARRSGGGTQYF. DNA for the CDR3: TGCGCCAGCAGCCAAAGGGCTCGGCGTAGCGGGGGGGGGACCCAGTACTTC.

This chain uses TRBV27 with TRBJ1-6; D perhaps matches TRBD1 (5 bases). Trimming pared 5 bases from V and 7 bases from J, leaving 15 bases between. Germline CDR1 and CDR2: MNHEY and SMNVEV (reference sequence). The CDR3 totals 15 residues. The CDR3 here is CASSVFGGSNSPLHF. Written as DNA, the CDR3 is TGTGCCAGCAGTGTGTTCGGGGGTAGCAATTCACCCCTCCACTTT.

The chain recombines TRBV7-2 with TRBJ1-3; D is unclear. CDR3 size: 15 residues. V lost 3 bases and J 0 bases, leaving 9 bases between the germline ends. Germline CDR1 and CDR2: SGHTA and FQGNSA. In DNA, the CDR3 is TGTGCCAGCAGCTTGCCTAACTTCTCTGGAAACACCATATATTTT. This gives the protein CASSLPNFSGNTIYF.

This clone was seen once. V and J are TRBV28 and TRBJ1-2; 7 bases agree with TRBD1. Trimming cost V 3 bases and J 4 bases; bases outside gene matches: 5. This CDR3 has 14 amino acids. Germline V lookup: CDR1 MDHEN, CDR2 SYDVKM. CDR3 amino acids: CASSFNRGGYGYTF. CDR3 nucleotides: TGTGCCAGCAGTTTCAACAGGGGAGGCTATGGCTACACCTTC.

J is TRBJ2-7 and V is TRBV5-6, with 7 bases identical to TRBD1. The junction had 8 bases not matched to a gene; V was cut back by 3 bases and J by 5 bases. The germline gives CDR1 SGHDT, CDR2 YYEEEE. The CDR3 runs 14 residues. CDR3 protein: CASSSSTGINEQYF. Written as DNA, the CDR3 is TGTGCCAGCAGCTCGTCGACAGGGATCAACGAGCAGTACTTC. The full variable domain, with the rest looked up from reference TRBV5-6 and TRBJ2-7, is DAGVTQSPTHLIKTRGQQVTLRCSPKSGHDTVSWYQQALGQGPQFIFQYYEEEERQRGNFPDRFSGHQFPNYSSELNVNALLLGDSALYLCASSSSTGINEQYFGPGTRLTVT.

The genes are TRBV7-8 and TRBJ2-5; possible D gene TRBD2, 6 bases. This CDR3 spans 12 amino acids. V gave up 3 bases and J gave up 4 bases, with 6 bases separating them. The germline V gene has CDR1 SGHVS and CDR2 FQNEAQ. This CDR3 is CASSFSGETQYF. In nucleotides, the CDR3 is TGTGCCAGCAGCTTTAGCGGAGAGACCCAGTACTTC.

The chain combines TRBV7-9 with TRBJ1-2; maybe TRBD1 (6 bases). CDR1 is SEHNR, CDR2 FQNEAQ, per germline (reference sequence). CDR3 size: 13 residues. V dropped 5 bases and J dropped 6 bases, with 13 bases sitting between them. As DNA, the CDR3 is TGTGCCAGCAGCCTTACAGGGTTTGATGGCTACACCTTC. The encoded protein is CASSLTGFDGYTF.

The J gene is TRBJ2-3, the V gene TRBV5-1; 7 bases are shared with TRBD1. CDR3 size: 13 residues. Trimming removed 7 bases from V and 2 bases from J; junction bases left unmatched: 4. Germline CDR1 SGHRS, CDR2 YFSETQ. DNA of the CDR3: TGCGCCAGCTGGACAGGCTCCACAGATACGCAGTATTTT. This translates into CASWTGSTDTQYF.

This clone was recorded once. V and J are TRBV9 and TRBJ1-1; D is ambiguous. This CDR3 has 13 residues. Germline loops: CDR1 SGDLS, CDR2 YYNGEE. The V end lost 3 bases, the J end lost 7 bases, and 13 bases lay between the germline ends. The CDR3 is CASSDPNNNEAFF. In DNA, the CDR3 is TGTGCCAGCAGCGACCCAAACAATAATGAAGCTTTCTTT.

The gene calls are TRBV2 and TRBJ1-3; TRBD1 matches 9 bases. Germline assignment: CDR1 SNHLY and CDR2 FYNNEI. The length of the CDR3 is 15 residues. V dropped 7 bases and J dropped 8; count of bases not matched to a gene: 12. As DNA, the CDR3 is TGTGCCAGCAACACAGGGGGCATAGGAGGAGACACCATATATTTT. Encoded protein: CASNTGGIGGDTIYF.

This clone has only a few counts. The CDR3 region is CASSQDLDEEVNYGYTF. The CDR3 DNA follows: TGCGCCAGCAGCCAAGATCTTGATGAGGAGGTTAACTATGGCTACACCTTC. The rearrangement links TRBV4-3 to TRBJ1-2; D gene ambiguous. The CDR3 loop spans 17 amino acids. Trimming shortened V by 0 bases and J by 1 base, and 15 bases separated the two germline ends. The germline V gene encodes CDR1 LGHNA and CDR2 YSLEER.

The CDR3 loop reads CASSPQPGQGVDTQYF. In DNA, the CDR3 is TGTGCCAGCAGCCCCCAACCGGGACAGGGAGTAGATACGCAGTATTTT. The V call is TRBV9, the J call TRBJ2-3, with 9 bases identical to TRBD1. The germline V gene has CDR1 SGDLS and CDR2 YYNGEE. The ends lost 4 bases at V and 5 bases at J; junction bases unmatched: 11. The CDR3 is made up of 16 amino acids.

The rearrangement links TRBV4-1 to TRBJ2-7, with 8 bases lining up with TRBD1. Germline V lookup: CDR1 MGHRA, CDR2 YSYEKL. CDR3 length: 16 residues. After removal of 4 bases from V and 2 bases from J, the junction contained 10 bases not matched to a gene. The CDR3 DNA follows: TGCGCCAGCAGCCTCTTAAGGACAGGGACGGCCTACGAGCAGTACTTC. Its protein is CASSLLRTGTAYEQYF.

The chain is built from TRBV4-1 and TRBJ1-4; D is ambiguous. Germline lookup yields CDR1 MGHRA and CDR2 YSYEKL. With 1 base removed from V and 5 bases from J, the gap between germline ends came to 14 bases. This CDR3 comprises 16 residues. CDR3 residues: CASSQVGSDGNEKLFF. CDR3 coding DNA: TGCGCCAGCAGCCAAGTGGGTAGCGACGGGAATGAAAAACTGTTTTTT.

The genes are TRBV6-1 and TRBJ1-4; D may be TRBD1 (5 bases). Trimming took off 8 bases at V and 10 bases at J, with 20 bases between the two ends. Germline V gene sequence: CDR1 MNHNS, CDR2 SASEGT. The CDR3 spans 14 residues. The chain's CDR3 is CASGGTEGGGKLFF. The CDR3 DNA is TGTGCCAGCGGGGGGACCGAGGGCGGGGGAAAACTGTTTTTT.

The genes are TRBV2 and TRBJ2-7; perhaps TRBD2 as D (5 bases). The V end was cut by 4 bases, the J end by 4 bases, with 8 bases between. Per germline, CDR1 SNHLY and CDR2 FYNNEI. The CDR3 sequence is 12 residues long. Written as DNA, the CDR3 is TGTGCCAGCAGTGGAGGGTTATACGAGCAGTACTTC. Translated: CASSGGLYEQYF.

CDR3 in DNA: TGTGCCTGGAGTGAAGGACAGGCTGGAAACACCATATATTTT. Protein: CAWSEGQAGNTIYF. The V call is TRBV30, the J call TRBJ1-3, with 7 bases lining up with TRBD1. With 1 base clipped from V and 2 bases from J, the junction kept 2 bases outside the gene matches. The CDR3 is 14 amino acids. Germline V gene lookup returns CDR1 GTSNPN and CDR2 SVGIG (reference sequence).

This clone was detected only once. The chain has TRBV27 and TRBJ1-4; TRBD1 agrees at 7 bases. CDR1 and CDR2 from the germline V gene are MNHEY and SMNVEV (reference sequence). Trimming removed 5 bases from V and 5 bases from J; junction bases left unmatched: 8. CDR3 length equals 15 residues. CDR3 DNA: TGTGCCAGCAGTCGATGGGACAGTCGAAATGAAAAACTGTTTTTT. It codes for CASSRWDSRNEKLFF.